The T cell receptor (beta chain) described here comes from a study of T cell responses to AZD1222 COVID-19 vaccine. TCRdb's copy holds only in-frame clones and misses some; the assay was immunoSEQ multiplex PCR. Among approximately 50,000 clones listed, more than 80% were seen once. Trimming shortened V by 5 bases and J by 5 bases, and 10 bases separated the two germline ends. The CDR3 is 13 amino acids. CDR1 SGHTA and CDR2 FQGNSA come from the germline V gene. The sequence derives from an adult in good health. The chain combines TRBV7-2 with TRBJ2-1; D is ambiguous. The sequencing here drew on peripheral blood, taken on day 0 of MenACWY control vaccination. This chain's CDR3 is CASSLYEDNEQFF. CDR3 in DNA: TGTGCCAGCAGCCTTTACGAGGACAATGAGCAGTTCTTC.